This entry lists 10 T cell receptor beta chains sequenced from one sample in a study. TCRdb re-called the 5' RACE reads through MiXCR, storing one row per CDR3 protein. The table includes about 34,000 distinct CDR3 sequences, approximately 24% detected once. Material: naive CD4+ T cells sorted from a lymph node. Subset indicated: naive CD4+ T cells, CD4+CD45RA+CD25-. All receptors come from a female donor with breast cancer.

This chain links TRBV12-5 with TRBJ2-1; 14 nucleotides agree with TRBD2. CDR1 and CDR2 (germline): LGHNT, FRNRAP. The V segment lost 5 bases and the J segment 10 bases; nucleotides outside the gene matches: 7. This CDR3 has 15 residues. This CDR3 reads CASGPTSGRALEQFF. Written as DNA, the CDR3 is TGTGCTAGTGGTCCGACTAGCGGGAGGGCCCTGGAGCAGTTCTTC.

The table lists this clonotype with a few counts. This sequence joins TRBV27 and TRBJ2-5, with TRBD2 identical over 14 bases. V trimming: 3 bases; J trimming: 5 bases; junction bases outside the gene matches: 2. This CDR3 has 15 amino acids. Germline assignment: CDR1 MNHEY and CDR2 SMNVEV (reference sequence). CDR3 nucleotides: TGTGCCAGCAGTTTGGGACTAGCGGGAGTGGAGACCCAGTACTTC. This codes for CASSLGLAGVETQYF.

The CDR3 nucleotides are TGTGCCAGCAGGAGACGGGTCTCTGTCTACAATGAGCAGTTCTTC. Its translation: CASRRRVSVYNEQFF. V is TRBV6-5 and J is TRBJ2-1; D unclear. The germline V gene encodes CDR1 MNHEY and CDR2 SVGAGI. Trimming left V 6 bases short and J 3 bases short, with 15 bases between. The CDR3 extends over 15 amino acids.

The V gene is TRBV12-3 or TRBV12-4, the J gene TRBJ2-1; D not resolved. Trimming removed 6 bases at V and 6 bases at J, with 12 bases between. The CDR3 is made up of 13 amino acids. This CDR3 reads CASSSPVFNEQFF. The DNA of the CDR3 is TGTGCCAGCAGCTCCCCGGTTTTCAATGAGCAGTTCTTC.

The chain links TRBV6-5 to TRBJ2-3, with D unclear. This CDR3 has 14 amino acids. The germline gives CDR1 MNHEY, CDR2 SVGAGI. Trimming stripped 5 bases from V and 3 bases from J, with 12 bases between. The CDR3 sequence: CASSRTRVTDTQYF. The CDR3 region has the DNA TGTGCCAGCAGTCGGACCAGAGTAACAGATACGCAGTATTTT.

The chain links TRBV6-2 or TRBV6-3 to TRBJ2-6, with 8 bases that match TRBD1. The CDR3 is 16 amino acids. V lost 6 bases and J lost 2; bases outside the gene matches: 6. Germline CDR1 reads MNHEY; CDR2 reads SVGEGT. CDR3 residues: CASRKQGEPGANVLTF. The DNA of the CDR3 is TGTGCCAGCAGAAAACAGGGGGAACCTGGGGCCAACGTCCTGACTTTC.

CDR3 loop: CASSQVATNEKLFF. The CDR3 region has the DNA TGCGCCAGCAGCCAAGTCGCAACTAATGAAAAACTGTTTTTT. The chain recombines TRBV4-1 with TRBJ1-4; the D is unclear. This CDR3 is 14 amino acids long. The germline gives CDR1 MGHRA, CDR2 YSYEKL. The V and J ends lost 1 base and 0 bases respectively, with 3 bases between them.

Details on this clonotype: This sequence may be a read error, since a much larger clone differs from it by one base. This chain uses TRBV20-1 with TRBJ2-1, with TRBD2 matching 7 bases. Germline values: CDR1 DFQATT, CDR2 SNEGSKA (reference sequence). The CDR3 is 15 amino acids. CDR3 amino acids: CSARPGGSSYNEQVF. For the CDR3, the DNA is TGCAGTGCTAGACCCGGCGGGAGCTCCTACAATGAGCAGGTCTTC.

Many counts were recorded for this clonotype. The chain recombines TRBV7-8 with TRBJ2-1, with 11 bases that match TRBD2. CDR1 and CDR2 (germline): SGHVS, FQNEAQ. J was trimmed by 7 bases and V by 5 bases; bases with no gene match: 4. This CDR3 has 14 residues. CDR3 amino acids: CASSPLAGGNEQFF. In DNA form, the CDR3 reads TGTGCCAGCAGCCCCCTAGCGGGAGGTAATGAGCAGTTCTTC.

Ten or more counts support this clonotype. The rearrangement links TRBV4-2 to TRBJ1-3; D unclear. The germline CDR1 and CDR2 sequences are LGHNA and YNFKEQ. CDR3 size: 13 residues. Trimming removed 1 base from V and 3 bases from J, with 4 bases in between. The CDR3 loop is CASSQGRGNTIYF. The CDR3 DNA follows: TGTGCCAGCAGCCAAGGGCGTGGAAACACCATATATTTT.